This paragraph reports one TCR beta chain. What it binds is not known. Other DNA sequences in this sample translate to the same CDR3. Profiling relied on immunoSEQ multiplex PCR, and the TCRdb table lists in-frame clones only, not all of them. The sample contains roughly 2,500,000 clones, 80% to 95% of which appear only once. V lost 1 base to trimming and J lost 6 bases, with 3 bases between them. CDR1 is MGHRA and CDR2 is YSYEKL in the germline V gene. CDR3 length equals 11 residues. The sample is drawn from a study of shared clonotypes between healthy human individuals. Study-wide results and caveats: Larger estimated richness was generally recorded for naive subsets relative to memory subsets.

This chain connects TRBV4-1 to TRBJ2-5; D is ambiguous. The origin of this receptor is a man between 18 and 35 years old in good health. Some clones in this sample may be carry-over from other donors' samples. Source material: naive CD4+ T cells from PBMCs. The subset: CD45RA+ positively selected. CDR3 sequence: CASSQGKTQYF. CDR3 DNA: TGCGCCAGCAGCCAAGGGAAGACCCAGTACTTC.